Listed here is a single T cell receptor beta chain. Its antigen remains unknown. The CDR3 sequence is 15 residues long. The ends were cut back, 6 bases at V and 3 bases at J, with 15 bases in the middle. These data belong to a study of CD8 T cells in ankylosing spondylitis. Study-wide results and limits: CD8+ by phenotype, disease-linked clones were relatively rare in peripheral blood. It was reported that disease-linked clones were significantly enriched in matched ankylosing spondylitis synovial fluid. A TCR beta motif of several highly homologous variants appeared characteristic of ankylosing spondylitis blood. In synovial fluid and blood from reactive arthritis, some motif variants were previously reported.

With molecular barcodes, quantitative 5'-RACE was used to make the TCR beta libraries. TCRdb called the 5' RACE reads again in MiXCR, with one record for every CDR3 protein. The sample shows roughly 700,000 distinct CDR3 sequences, under 20% of them seen only once. This sequence joins TRBV12-3 or TRBV12-4 and TRBJ1-5; TRBD1 is a possible D gene (5 bases). The TCR was taken from a male donor with ankylosing spondylitis. Input material: blood, either unsorted or a sorted T cell fraction (not recorded which). The CDR3 nucleotides read TGTGCCAGCAGCTACTCCGGGACCCTCAATCAGCCCCAGCATTTT. Protein product: CASSYSGTLNQPQHF.